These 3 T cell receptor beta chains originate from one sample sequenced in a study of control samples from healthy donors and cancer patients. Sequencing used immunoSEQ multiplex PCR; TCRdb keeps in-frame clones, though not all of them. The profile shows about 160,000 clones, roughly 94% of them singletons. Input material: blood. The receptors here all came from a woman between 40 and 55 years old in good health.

The CDR3 nucleotides read TGTGCCAGCAGTTACAGGGGGTTCGGCTCTGAAGCTTTCTTT. This translates into CASSYRGFGSEAFF. The chain uses TRBV2 and TRBJ1-1; TRBD1 aligns across 8 bases. This CDR3 is built from 14 residues. The junction had 8 bases not matched to a gene; V was cut back by 5 bases and J by 6 bases. CDR1 is SNHLY, CDR2 FYNNEI, per germline.

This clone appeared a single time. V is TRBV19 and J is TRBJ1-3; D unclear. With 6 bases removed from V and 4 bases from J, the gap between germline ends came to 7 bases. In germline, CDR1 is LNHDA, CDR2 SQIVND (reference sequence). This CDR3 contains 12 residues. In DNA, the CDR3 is TGTGCCAGTAGCCCGGTCGGAAACACCATATATTTT. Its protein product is CASSPVGNTIYF.

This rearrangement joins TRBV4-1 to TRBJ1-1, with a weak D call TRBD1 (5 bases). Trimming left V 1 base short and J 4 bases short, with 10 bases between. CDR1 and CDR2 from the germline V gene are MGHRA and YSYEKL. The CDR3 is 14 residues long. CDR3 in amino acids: CASSQGGGGTEAFF. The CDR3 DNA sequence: TGCGCCAGCAGCCAAGGGGGGGGAGGCACTGAAGCTTTCTTT.